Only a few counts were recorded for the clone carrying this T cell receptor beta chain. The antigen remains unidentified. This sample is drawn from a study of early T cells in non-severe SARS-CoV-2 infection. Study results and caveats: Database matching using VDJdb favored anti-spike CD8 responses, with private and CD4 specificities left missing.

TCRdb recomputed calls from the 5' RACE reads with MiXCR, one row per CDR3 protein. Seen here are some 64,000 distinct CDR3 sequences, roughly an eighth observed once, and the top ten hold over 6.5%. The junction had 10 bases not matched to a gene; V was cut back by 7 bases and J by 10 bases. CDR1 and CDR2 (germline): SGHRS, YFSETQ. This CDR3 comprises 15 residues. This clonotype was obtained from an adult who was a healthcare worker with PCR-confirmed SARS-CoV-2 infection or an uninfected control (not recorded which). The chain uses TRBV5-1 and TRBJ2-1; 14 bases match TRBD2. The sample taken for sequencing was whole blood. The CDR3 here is CASGQTSGRAGEQFF. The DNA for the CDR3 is TGCGCCAGCGGCCAGACTAGCGGGAGGGCCGGGGAGCAGTTCTTC.